The 23 T cell receptor beta chains reported below all come from one sample, sequenced in a study of T-cell memory formation after mild COVID-19. TCRdb ran MiXCR on the 5' RACE reads and lists one entry per CDR3 protein. The data contain more than 250,000 distinct CDR3 sequences, roughly 17% of them singletons. Specimen: PBMCs or a T cell subset sorted from them (not recorded which). The receptors derive from a man younger than 35 who had mild COVID-19 (a few samples of this study predate the infection). Cell type and time point are not known.

The table lists this clonotype with a count of one. This rearrangement joins TRBV9 to TRBJ2-5, with D perhaps TRBD2 (6 bases). This CDR3 comprises 15 residues. The V gene lost 5 bases and the J gene lost 4 bases, with 18 bases spanning the gap. Per the germline V gene, CDR1 is SGDLS and CDR2 is YYNGEE. Here the CDR3 DNA reads TGTGCCAGCAGGAGCGGAGTGGGGGGAGTAGAGACCCAGTACTTC. It codes for CASRSGVGGVETQYF. Combining the CDR3 with reference TRBV9 and TRBJ2-5 gives the whole variable domain DSGVTQTPKHLITATGQRVTLRCSPRSGDLSVYWYQQSLDQGLQFLIQYYNGEERAKGNILERFSAQQFPDLHSELNLSSLELGDSALYFCASRSGVGGVETQYFGPGTRLLVL.

This clonotype appeared a single time. V gene TRBV27 combines with J gene TRBJ2-7; no firm D call. The V end lost 5 bases, the J end lost 0 bases, and 11 bases lay between the germline ends. From germline, CDR1 is MNHEY and CDR2 SMNVEV (reference sequence). The length of the CDR3 is 14 residues. CDR3 in DNA: TGTGCCAGCAGTCCGAAGGGTAGCTCCTACGAGCAGTACTTC. Its protein is CASSPKGSSYEQYF.

A few counts support this clonotype. The chain is built from TRBV4-1 and TRBJ1-1; 7 nucleotides match TRBD1. Germline CDR1 and CDR2: MGHRA and YSYEKL. The CDR3 consists of 14 residues. V dropped 1 base and J dropped 1; count of bases not matched to a gene: 0. Here the CDR3 reads CASSQAGGNTEAFF. CDR3 DNA: TGCGCCAGCAGCCAAGCAGGGGGGAACACTGAAGCTTTCTTT.

This clonotype has only a few counts. The gene calls are TRBV18 and TRBJ2-4; 7 bases are shared with TRBD1. Germline trimming cut 3 bases from V and 0 bases from J; bases unmatched to any gene: 5. CDR1 is KGHSH and CDR2 is LQKENI in the germline V gene. The CDR3 is 16 residues long. Here the CDR3 reads CASSPPGQRAKNIQYF. In nucleotides, the CDR3 is TGTGCCAGCTCACCCCCGGGACAGAGAGCCAAAAACATTCAGTACTTC.

This rearrangement joins TRBV6-4 to TRBJ2-1; TRBD1 aligns across 7 bases. The CDR3 loop spans 14 amino acids. The J segment lost 9 bases and the V segment lost 3 bases, leaving 8 bases of the junction unmatched. Germline loops: CDR1 MRHNA, CDR2 SNTAGT. CDR3 amino acids: CASSEAQGRSEQFF. The CDR3 DNA reads as TGTGCCAGCAGTGAGGCACAGGGGCGGAGTGAGCAGTTCTTC.

This sequence joins TRBV19 and TRBJ1-4; TRBD1 matches at 9 bases. The CDR3 has 16 amino acids. Trimming cost V 5 bases and J 8 bases; bases outside gene matches: 12. In germline, CDR1 is LNHDA, CDR2 SQIVND (reference sequence). The CDR3, as DNA: TGTGCCAGTAGTGCCGGACAGGGGCCCATGGAGGAAAAACTGTTTTTT. Residues: CASSAGQGPMEEKLFF.

The gene calls are TRBV5-1 and TRBJ2-6; D gene uncertain. Germline values: CDR1 SGHRS, CDR2 YFSETQ. V was cut by 0 bases and J by 4 bases, with 14 bases left in between. This CDR3 contains 17 residues. In nucleotides, the CDR3 is TGCGCCAGCAGCTTGGCCGAGGCGGCGCGGGGGGCCAACGTCCTGACTTTC. It specifies CASSLAEAARGANVLTF.

The chain carries TRBV20-1 and TRBJ2-3, with D perhaps TRBD2 (6 bases). The CDR3 is 13 residues long. Trimming left V 3 bases short and J 3 bases short, with 10 bases between. From germline, CDR1 is DFQATT and CDR2 SNEGSKA (reference sequence). CDR3 nucleotide sequence: TGCAGTGCTAGTGGTGGGGGGACAGATACGCAGTATTTT. Protein sequence: CSASGGGTDTQYF.

This clonotype was seen many times. CDR3 in amino acids: CASSPASSYNSPLHF. The DNA for the CDR3 is TGTGCCAGCTCACCAGCGAGCTCCTATAATTCACCCCTCCACTTT. This chain connects TRBV18 to TRBJ1-6; D uncertain. The germline CDR1 and CDR2 sequences are KGHSH and LQKENI. Trimming removed 2 bases from V and 0 bases from J, with 5 bases in between. The CDR3 is 15 residues long.

There are a few counts of this clonotype. The chain carries TRBV12-3 or TRBV12-4 and TRBJ2-3; D might be TRBD2 (6 bases). The CDR3 runs to 15 residues. V dropped 6 bases and J dropped 0 bases, with 13 bases sitting between them. The CDR3 here is CASSISGTSTDTQYF. Here the CDR3 DNA reads TGTGCCAGCAGCATTAGCGGAACTAGCACAGATACGCAGTATTTT.

This clonotype turned up a few times. The chain links TRBV6-2 or TRBV6-3 to TRBJ1-5; D call uncertain. CDR1 and CDR2 (germline): MNHEY, SVGEGT. V was shortened by 2 bases and J by 9 bases, with 14 bases between the two germline ends. CDR3 length equals 14 residues. The DNA of the CDR3 is TGTGCCAGCAGTTACGGAGGGTCGAGGCGGCCCCAGCATTTT. This encodes CASSYGGSRRPQHF.

The table lists this clonotype with a few counts. CDR3 residues: CSARGIDSYEQYF. The CDR3 DNA reads TGCAGTGCTAGGGGCATCGACTCCTACGAGCAGTACTTC. The chain couples TRBV20-1 to TRBJ2-7; no clear D. Germline V gene data show CDR1 as DFQATT and CDR2 as SNEGSKA (reference sequence). V was shortened by 3 bases and J by 0 bases, with 9 bases between the two germline ends. The CDR3 is 13 amino acids.

The chain links TRBV4-3 to TRBJ2-1, with 9 bases identical to TRBD2. The CDR3 has 16 residues. The V gene's germline CDR1 is LGHNA and CDR2 YSLEER. V dropped 1 base and J dropped 6; count of bases not matched to a gene: 7. CDR3 bases: TGCGCCAGCAGCCAAGTGGGTGGCGGGGGGGCCAATGAGCAGTTCTTC. It translates to CASSQVGGGGANEQFF.

The genes are TRBV10-2 and TRBJ2-3; D is perhaps TRBD2 (5 bases). The CDR3 extends over 14 amino acids. V dropped 10 bases and J dropped 2 bases, with 16 bases sitting between them. Germline V CDR1 and CDR2: WSHSY, SAAADI. CDR3 amino acids: CATATSHLTDTQYF. DNA of the CDR3: TGCGCCACTGCAACTAGTCACCTCACAGATACGCAGTATTTT.

This clonotype was seen at least ten times. The chain employs TRBV5-1 and TRBJ2-5; D is ambiguous. The CDR3 consists of 12 residues. The V gene lost 1 base and the J gene lost 3 bases, with 4 bases spanning the gap. Germline CDR1 is SGHRS and CDR2 is YFSETQ. This CDR3 reads CASSLTEETQYF. CDR3 sequence (DNA): TGCGCCAGCAGCTTGACGGAAGAGACCCAGTACTTC.

In the case of this clonotype: The junction departs from germline at one end; a sequencing error may be responsible. The chain uses TRBV12-3 or TRBV12-4 and TRBJ1-4; weak D call: TRBD1 (5 bases). The CDR3 is 13 residues long. CDR3 amino acids: CASSLAMTEPAVF. CDR3 DNA: TGTGCCAGCAGTTTAGCTATGACAGAACCTGCGGTATTT.

CDR3 bases: TGTGCCAGCAGCCAAGAAATGGCAGCCAAAAACATTCAGTACTTC. It translates to CASSQEMAAKNIQYF. The rearrangement links TRBV3-1 to TRBJ2-4; D gene ambiguous. The V and J ends lost 0 bases and 0 bases respectively, with 6 bases between them. The CDR3 is 15 amino acids. CDR1 and CDR2 (germline): LGHDT, YNNKEL (reference sequence). Looking up the rest from reference TRBV3-1 and TRBJ2-4 gives the full variable domain: DTAVSQTPKYLVTQMGNDKSIKCEQNLGHDTMYWYKQDSKKFLKIMFSYNNKELIINETVPNRFSPKSPDKAHLNLHINSLELGDSAVYFCASSQEMAAKNIQYFGAGTRLSVL.

The CDR3 DNA is TGCGCCAGCAGCACGCGCCAAGAGACCCAGTACTTC. The encoded protein is CASSTRQETQYF. The chain couples TRBV5-1 to TRBJ2-5; D call uncertain. There are 12 residues in the CDR3. CDR1 and CDR2 from the germline V gene are SGHRS and YFSETQ. V lost 4 bases, J lost 1 base, and 5 bases lay in between.

This clonotype was seen a handful of times. This chain joins TRBV24-1 and TRBJ2-3; D may be TRBD2 (6 bases). CDR1 KGHDR and CDR2 SFDVKD come from the germline V gene. Trimming took off 2 bases at V and 4 bases at J, with 12 bases between the two ends. This CDR3 is built from 15 residues. CDR3 in DNA: TGTGCCACCAGTGATTCGGGACTCCCCGCAGATACGCAGTATTTT. This sequence encodes CATSDSGLPADTQYF.

This clonotype was recorded at least ten times. The chain couples TRBV6-6 to TRBJ2-1; 7 bases are a match to TRBD1. Germline-derived CDR1 and CDR2 are MNHNY and SVGAGI (reference sequence). This CDR3 is 20 amino acids long. The junction had 27 bases not matched to a gene; V was cut back by 6 bases and J by 7 bases. The CDR3 nucleotides read TGTGCCAGCAGCCCCTTTATATATAGGATTTCGGGCAGGGGGTCTAATGAGCAGTTCTTC. Amino acid sequence: CASSPFIYRISGRGSNEQFF.

Only a few counts were recorded for this clonotype. The chain uses TRBV5-1 and TRBJ2-1, with 11 positions matching TRBD1. V gave up 0 bases and J gave up 8 bases; unmatched junction bases: 1. The length of the CDR3 is 14 residues. Germline lookup yields CDR1 SGHRS and CDR2 YFSETQ. The chain's CDR3 is CASSLGTGGHEQFF. For the CDR3, the DNA is TGCGCCAGCAGCTTGGGGACAGGGGGCCATGAGCAGTTCTTC.

This clonotype was seen ten or more times. The chain recombines TRBV7-9 with TRBJ1-1; D uncertain. Deletions cut 1 base from V and 5 bases from J, with 11 bases between. Germline values: CDR1 SEHNR, CDR2 FQNEAQ (reference sequence). The CDR3 consists of 14 residues. The CDR3 region is CASSLDPVGTEAFF. The DNA for the CDR3 is TGTGCCAGCAGCTTAGATCCCGTAGGGACTGAAGCTTTCTTT.

DNA for the CDR3: TGTGCCAGCAGCCAAGCCGGGCCTAGAATTAATGGCTACACCTTC. Its translation is CASSQAGPRINGYTF. V and J are TRBV14 and TRBJ1-2; D gene uncertain. CDR1 and CDR2 (germline): SGHDN, FVKESK. V gave up 1 base and J gave up 6 bases, with 15 bases separating them. This CDR3 has 15 amino acids.